One and the same sample provided the 9 T cell receptor beta chains below, sequenced in a study of CD8+CD57+ T cells in acquired aplastic anemia. CDR3 and TCR beta VDJ profiling relied on a genomic DNA template. TCRdb redid the calling of the reads with MiXCR, one entry per CDR3 protein. The data hold just over 200,000 distinct CDR3 sequences, with more than 55% observed a single time. The authors sequenced patients whose flow cytometry had shown CD8+CD57+ cell expansion. Sequencing used sorted CD4+, CD8+, or CD8+CD57+ T cells (not recorded which) from PBMCs. The receptors originated from a human donor with aplastic anemia.

This clonotype was detected ten times or more. The chain carries TRBV5-1 and TRBJ2-5, with D hard to call. Per germline, CDR1 SGHRS and CDR2 YFSETQ. V dropped 2 bases and J dropped 2 bases, with 10 bases sitting between them. The CDR3 is 14 residues long. The CDR3 bases are TGCGCCAGCAGCTTTTGGGCAGAGCAAGAGACCCAGTACTTC. Translating it yields CASSFWAEQETQYF.

The rearrangement joins TRBV2 to TRBJ2-3; D unclear. The germline gives CDR1 SNHLY, CDR2 FYNNEI. V was shortened by 7 bases and J by 8 bases, with 13 bases between the two germline ends. This CDR3 is 12 amino acids long. This CDR3 reads CASTPRVGTQYF. CDR3 nucleotides: TGTGCCAGCACCCCACGGGTGGGTACGCAGTATTTT.

A note on this clonotype: A much larger clone lies a single base off, so this may be a read error. The chain recombines TRBV12-3 or TRBV12-4 with TRBJ1-3; D ambiguous. The V and J ends lost 1 base and 9 bases respectively, with 4 bases between them. CDR3 length: 11 amino acids. The CDR3 spells CASSLGSTIYF. DNA for the CDR3: TGTGCCAGCAGTTTAGGGAGCACCATATATTTT.

The chain couples TRBV19 to TRBJ2-5, with 7 bases fitting TRBD2. The CDR3 is 15 amino acids. The junction had 10 bases not matched to a gene; V was cut back by 5 bases and J by 4 bases. Germline assignment: CDR1 LNHDA and CDR2 SQIVND (reference sequence). CDR3 nucleotide sequence: TGTGCCAGTAGTCCTGGGCGGGGAGGGCTAGAGACCCAGTACTTC. Residues: CASSPGRGGLETQYF.

DNA for the CDR3: TGTGCCAGCAGTCCTAGTGTACTAGCGGGAGAGACCCAGTACTTC. This gives the protein CASSPSVLAGETQYF. The rearrangement joins TRBV12-3 or TRBV12-4 to TRBJ2-5; 9 bases align to TRBD2. The CDR3 is made up of 15 amino acids. The junction had 8 bases not matched to a gene; V was cut back by 5 bases and J by 4 bases.

The chain uses TRBV20-1 and TRBJ2-7; 7 nucleotides align to TRBD1. This CDR3 region has 15 residues. Unmatched junction bases numbered 9, after V lost 2 bases and J lost 2 bases. Germline CDR1 is DFQATT and CDR2 is SNEGSKA (reference sequence). The CDR3 DNA reads TGCAGTGCTAGAAGGATAGACAGGGCAACCTACGAGCAGTACTTC. Its protein product is CSARRIDRATYEQYF.

The gene calls are TRBV15 and TRBJ2-3, with 11 bases that match TRBD2. This CDR3 contains 17 residues. Germline loops: CDR1 LNHNV, CDR2 YYDKDF (reference sequence). After removal of 1 base from V and 3 bases from J, the junction contained 6 bases not matched to a gene. The CDR3 DNA reads as TGTGCCACCAGCAGAGCTCGCACTAGCGGGAGTACAGATACGCAGTATTTT. Its translation is CATSRARTSGSTDTQYF. Looking up the rest from reference TRBV15 and TRBJ2-3 gives the full variable domain: DAMVIQNPRYQVTQFGKPVTLSCSQTLNHNVMYWYQQKSSQAPKLLFHYYDKDFNNEADTPDNFQSRRPNTSFCFLDIRSPGLGDTAMYLCATSRARTSGSTDTQYFGPGTRLTVL.

The V gene is TRBV6-4, the J gene TRBJ2-1; TRBD1 might be the D (5 bases). CDR3 length: 13 residues. Germline V lookup: CDR1 MRHNA, CDR2 SNTAGT. V was cut by 4 bases and J by 5 bases, with 9 bases left in between. The CDR3 loop is CASSGQYDNEQFF. CDR3 coding DNA: TGTGCCAGCAGTGGACAGTACGACAATGAGCAGTTCTTC.

The CDR3 nucleotides read TGTGCCAGCACTCAGGGAAGTTTCGCTTTCTTT. Amino acids: CASTQGSFAFF. The V and J genes are TRBV2 and TRBJ1-1; D might be TRBD1 (5 bases). Trimming took off 7 bases at V and 11 bases at J, with 14 bases between the two ends. CDR3 size: 11 residues. CDR1 and CDR2 (germline): SNHLY, FYNNEI.